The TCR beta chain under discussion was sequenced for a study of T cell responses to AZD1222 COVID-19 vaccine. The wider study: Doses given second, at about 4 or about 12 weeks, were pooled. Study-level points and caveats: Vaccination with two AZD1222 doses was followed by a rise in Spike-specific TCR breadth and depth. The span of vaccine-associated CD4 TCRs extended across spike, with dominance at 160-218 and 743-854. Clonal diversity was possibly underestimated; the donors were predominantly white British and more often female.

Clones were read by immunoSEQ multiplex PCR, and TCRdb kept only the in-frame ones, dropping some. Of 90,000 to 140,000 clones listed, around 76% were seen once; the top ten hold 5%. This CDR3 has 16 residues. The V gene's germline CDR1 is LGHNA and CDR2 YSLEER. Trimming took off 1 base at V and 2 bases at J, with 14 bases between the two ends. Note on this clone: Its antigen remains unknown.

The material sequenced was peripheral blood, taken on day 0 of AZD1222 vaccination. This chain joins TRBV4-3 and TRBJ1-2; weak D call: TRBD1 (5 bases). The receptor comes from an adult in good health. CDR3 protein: CASSQVFRDGNYGYTF. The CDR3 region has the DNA TGCGCCAGCAGCCAAGTATTCCGGGACGGGAACTATGGCTACACCTTC.